Listed below are T cell receptor beta chains from one sample, sequenced in a study of blood T cell repertoires in COVID-19. Assay: immunoSEQ multiplex PCR; the TCRdb copy retains only in-frame clones and omits some. The table lists 200,000 or so clones, roughly 90% of them singletons. The sample taken for sequencing was peripheral blood. These receptors were obtained from a woman aged 60-75 years with acute or convalescent COVID-19. Both conserved end residues are part of each CDR3. The order of the fields is CDR3 protein, CDR3 DNA, D gene, V gene, J gene, clone size. D genes are given only for firm matches. Not all rows give a size; the values are once, few, many and, for expanded clones, a class.

cdr3_aa: CASSLDWAGPSIGPQHF; cdr3_nt: TGTGCCAGCAGCTTAGATTGGGCAGGGCCATCTATTGGGCCCCAGCATTTT; d_call: -; v_call: TRBV7-9; j_call: TRBJ1-5; clone_size: -
cdr3_aa: CASSRQGTNEKLFF; cdr3_nt: TGTGCCAGCAGCCGACAGGGTACTAATGAAAAACTGTTTTTT; d_call: TRBD1; v_call: TRBV7-9; j_call: TRBJ1-4; clone_size: -
cdr3_aa: CASSSTGGRETQYF; cdr3_nt: TGTGCCAGCAGCTCCACAGGCGGGAGGGAGACCCAGTACTTC; d_call: TRBD2; v_call: TRBV5-4; j_call: TRBJ2-5; clone_size: few
cdr3_aa: CATRSIAGNTIYF; cdr3_nt: TGTGCCACCAGATCCATAGCGGGAAACACCATATATTTT; d_call: -; v_call: TRBV19; j_call: TRBJ1-3; clone_size: -
cdr3_aa: CASTSLRDKLNIQYF; cdr3_nt: TGTGCCAGCACCAGCCTCCGGGACAAATTAAACATTCAGTACTTC; d_call: -; v_call: TRBV5-5; j_call: TRBJ2-4; clone_size: -
cdr3_aa: CASSQDGTGANYYGYTF; cdr3_nt: TGTGCCAGCAGCCAAGATGGGACAGGGGCCAATTACTATGGCTACACCTTC; d_call: TRBD1; v_call: TRBV14; j_call: TRBJ1-2; clone_size: -
cdr3_aa: CASSSSGDRDYEQYF; cdr3_nt: TGTGCCAGCAGTTCTTCCGGGGACAGGGACTACGAGCAGTACTTC; d_call: TRBD1; v_call: TRBV28; j_call: TRBJ2-7; clone_size: once
cdr3_aa: CASSNQTGVSEQYF; cdr3_nt: TGTGCCAGCTCAAACCAAACAGGGGTGAGCGAGCAGTACTTC; d_call: TRBD1; v_call: TRBV18; j_call: TRBJ2-7; clone_size: -
cdr3_aa: CASRSPGGGETQYF; cdr3_nt: TGCGCCAGCAGGTCCCCGGGGGGGGGCGAGACCCAGTACTTC; d_call: TRBD2; v_call: TRBV5-1; j_call: TRBJ2-5; clone_size: -
cdr3_aa: CASSKPGLATQQYF; cdr3_nt: TGTGCCAGCAGTAAACCGGGACTAGCGACTCAGCAGTACTTC; d_call: TRBD2; v_call: TRBV27; j_call: TRBJ2-7; clone_size: -
cdr3_aa: CASSLPSLFAEAFF; cdr3_nt: TGCGCCAGCAGCTTGCCCTCTCTGTTCGCTGAAGCTTTCTTT; d_call: -; v_call: TRBV5-1; j_call: TRBJ1-1; clone_size: -
cdr3_aa: CASSLSPRGFPEAFF; cdr3_nt: TGTGCCAGCAGTTTATCCCCACGAGGGTTTCCTGAAGCTTTCTTT; d_call: -; v_call: TRBV28; j_call: TRBJ1-1; clone_size: -
cdr3_aa: CASSLEGVGITEAFF; cdr3_nt: TGCGCCAGCAGCTTGGAGGGGGTTGGGATCACTGAAGCTTTCTTT; d_call: -; v_call: TRBV5-1; j_call: TRBJ1-1; clone_size: -
cdr3_aa: CASSPPDRDEGYTF; cdr3_nt: TGTGCCAGCTCACCCCCAGACAGGGACGAAGGCTACACCTTC; d_call: TRBD1; v_call: TRBV18; j_call: TRBJ1-2; clone_size: -
cdr3_aa: CASSPATGRSYNEQFF; cdr3_nt: TGCGCCAGCAGCCCGGCGACAGGCCGCTCCTACAATGAGCAGTTCTTC; d_call: -; v_call: TRBV5-1; j_call: TRBJ2-1; clone_size: -
cdr3_aa: CASSQGQGGYTF; cdr3_nt: TGTGCCAGCAGCCAAGGACAGGGAGGCTACACCTTC; d_call: TRBD1; v_call: TRBV3-1/TRBV3-2; j_call: TRBJ1-2; clone_size: -
cdr3_aa: CASSLGHYNSPLHF; cdr3_nt: TGTGCCAGCAGCTTGGGACACTATAATTCACCCCTCCACTTT; d_call: -; v_call: TRBV5-8; j_call: TRBJ1-6; clone_size: -
cdr3_aa: CASSLYRGPSDTEAFF; cdr3_nt: TGCGCCAGCAGCTTGTACAGGGGGCCCTCGGACACTGAAGCTTTCTTT; d_call: TRBD1; v_call: TRBV5-1; j_call: TRBJ1-1; clone_size: -
cdr3_aa: CASSLFGEAFF; cdr3_nt: TGTGCCAGCAGTTTATTCGGGGAAGCTTTCTTT; d_call: -; v_call: TRBV27; j_call: TRBJ1-1; clone_size: -
cdr3_aa: CASSRDRGGNQPQHF; cdr3_nt: TGTGCCAGCAGCCGGGACAGGGGTGGCAATCAGCCCCAGCATTTT; d_call: TRBD1; v_call: TRBV7-8; j_call: TRBJ1-5; clone_size: -
cdr3_aa: CASNPQGTGTYEQYF; cdr3_nt: TGTGCCAGCAATCCACAGGGAACTGGCACCTACGAGCAGTACTTC; d_call: -; v_call: TRBV6-5; j_call: TRBJ2-7; clone_size: -
cdr3_aa: CASSPWRTGYTEAFF; cdr3_nt: TGTGCCAGCAGCCCATGGAGGACAGGCTACACTGAAGCTTTCTTT; d_call: TRBD1; v_call: TRBV3-1/TRBV3-2; j_call: TRBJ1-1; clone_size: -
cdr3_aa: CASSPRAEGYGYTF; cdr3_nt: TGTGCCAGTAGCCCCCGGGCCGAGGGCTATGGCTACACCTTC; d_call: -; v_call: TRBV19; j_call: TRBJ1-2; clone_size: -
cdr3_aa: CASSRTGGEQYF; cdr3_nt: TGTGCCAGCAGTAGGACAGGGGGCGAGCAGTACTTC; d_call: TRBD1; v_call: TRBV6-5; j_call: TRBJ2-7; clone_size: -
cdr3_aa: CASLPIPGGKSDTQYF; cdr3_nt: TGTGCCAGCCTTCCCATACCAGGGGGCAAGTCAGATACGCAGTATTTT; d_call: TRBD1; v_call: TRBV2; j_call: TRBJ2-3; clone_size: -
cdr3_aa: CASSPPLIAGASTEAFF; cdr3_nt: TGTGCCAGCTCACCACCCCTAATAGCCGGTGCGAGCACTGAAGCTTTCTTT; d_call: -; v_call: TRBV18; j_call: TRBJ1-1; clone_size: -
cdr3_aa: CAIRGQGAYEQYF; cdr3_nt: TGTGCCATCAGGGGGCAGGGGGCCTACGAGCAGTACTTC; d_call: TRBD1; v_call: TRBV10-3; j_call: TRBJ2-7; clone_size: -
cdr3_aa: CASRPLTGGDTGELFF; cdr3_nt: TGCGCCAGCAGACCACTGACAGGGGGTGACACCGGGGAGCTGTTTTTT; d_call: TRBD1; v_call: TRBV5-1; j_call: TRBJ2-2; clone_size: -
cdr3_aa: CASSLLAGSSYEQYF; cdr3_nt: TGTGCCAGCAGCCTACTAGCGGGGAGCTCCTACGAGCAGTACTTC; d_call: TRBD2; v_call: TRBV4-2; j_call: TRBJ2-7; clone_size: few
cdr3_aa: CASSSGMGLTDTQYF; cdr3_nt: TGTGCCAGTAGTTCGGGTATGGGTCTAACAGATACGCAGTATTTT; d_call: -; v_call: TRBV19; j_call: TRBJ2-3; clone_size: -
cdr3_aa: CASSIRGNGTDTQYF; cdr3_nt: TGTGCCAGCAGCATACGGGGGAATGGCACAGATACGCAGTATTTT; d_call: -; v_call: TRBV7-9; j_call: TRBJ2-3; clone_size: -
cdr3_aa: CASSFAGQGPHF; cdr3_nt: TGTGCCAGCAGCTTCGCCGGACAGGGGCCCCACTTT; d_call: TRBD1; v_call: TRBV11-1; j_call: TRBJ1-6; clone_size: -
cdr3_aa: CSVRDSEAFF; cdr3_nt: TGCAGCGTCCGGGACTCTGAAGCTTTCTTT; d_call: -; v_call: TRBV29-1; j_call: TRBJ1-1; clone_size: -
cdr3_aa: CASSIAGMSNQPQHF; cdr3_nt: TGTGCCAGTAGTATAGCGGGGATGAGCAATCAGCCCCAGCATTTT; d_call: -; v_call: TRBV19; j_call: TRBJ1-5; clone_size: -
cdr3_aa: CASSGDRGSTEAFF; cdr3_nt: TGTGCCAGCAGTGGTGACAGGGGGTCCACTGAAGCTTTCTTT; d_call: TRBD1; v_call: TRBV25-1; j_call: TRBJ1-1; clone_size: -